This note documents a single T cell receptor (beta chain) sequence. Its antigen remains unidentified. CDR3 length: 18 residues. The PCR was carried out with 60 Vbeta primers and 13 Jbeta primers. Assay: immunoSEQ multiplex PCR; the TCRdb copy retains only in-frame clones and omits some. Found here are about 160,000 clones, roughly 80% of them singletons; the top ten hold about 2%. This entry comes from a study of cytomegalovirus exposure and HLA in healthy donors. Study-wide points: In a later analysis, compared with equally common non-associated chains, HLA-associated beta chains were more expanded. Roughly uniform sequencing depth across donors was assumed, possibly incorrectly. Analyzed later, most CMV-associated TCR beta chains appeared HLA-restricted.

The chain has TRBV21-1 and TRBJ2-3; no DNA check was done on the table's D call, TRBD2. TRBV21-1 is a listed pseudogene. What was sequenced was PBMCs. The origin of this receptor is a human donor in good health. CDR3 residues: CASSIGTSGGGCTDTQYF. CDR3 sequence (DNA): TGTGCCAGCAGCATAGGGACTAGCGGGGGGGGGTGCACAGATACGCAGTATTTT.